This T cell receptor beta chain appears in the sequencing data of a study of T cell responses to AZD1222 COVID-19 vaccine (dated by TCRdb to 2020 to 2022). In the study overall: AZD1222 recipients with second doses at about 4 weeks or about 12 weeks were pooled, because spike-specific TCR depth and breadth did not differ between schedules. TCR sequencing was performed for approximately 240 trial participants, of whom about 200 were given two doses of AZD1222 and around 25 were given two doses of MenACWY control vaccine. Enrollment into the trials was organized by age into subgroups of 18-55, 56-69 and 70-plus years, and those subgroups contained about 150, 27 and 61 TCR-sequenced participants, respectively. The paper as a whole reports these results and caveats: Vaccine-associated CD4 TCRs spanned the whole spike protein, with dominant responses in regions 160-218 and 743-854. In the small 56-69-year group, the increase in depth fell short of significance, most likely because of low power. Spike-specific TCR breadth and depth rose significantly after two AZD1222 doses compared with day 0 and with MenACWY recipients. Nearly half of unique spike-specific TCRs reportedly recognized epitopes outside regions mutated in the B.1.351 and B.1.1.7 variants. Participants were mostly white British and included more females than males, and it was suggested by the authors that clonal diversity may have been underestimated. Conclusions about previously exposed vaccinees were limited because only six AZD1222 recipients were SARS-CoV-2 seropositive at baseline. Because no day 14 peak-response samples were available, repertoires were characterized only after the peak T cell response.

This clone has only one observation. Its antigen remains unidentified. Within one base of it there is no much larger clone, and no base qualities were kept. Taken with the paper, the label for time point translates to: baseline before first vaccination. Vaccinee samples came from UK trials COV001 and COV002, including a single-blind randomized controlled phase 2/3 trial of AZD1222 (ChAdOx1 nCoV-19) in healthy adults. For TCRbeta chain sequencing, PBMC samples from trial participants were taken at day 0 and at day 28 after the second dose. The CDR3 regions of human TCRbeta chains were analyzed by immunosequencing. As for the original processing: TCRs in the repertoires were compared against a reference library of SARS-CoV-2-specific TCRs that had been generated with the MIRA antigen-specificity platform. Breadth was defined as the fraction of unique TCRs that were SARS-CoV-2-associated. Depth was defined as the fraction of total T cells that were SARS-CoV-2-associated. Using the MIRA data, every spike-specific TCR was mapped to the spike region that the TCR reacted to and assigned to either a CD4 or a CD8 class. Log10-transformed breadth and depth values were compared by one-way ANOVA with Sidak's multiple comparisons tests. TCRdb mirrors the immuneACCESS table, restricted to in-frame sequences. Some clones are absent from its copies; in checked studies, under half trace to an unresolved V gene, and the reason for the others is unknown. D and trimming were read from the DNA, whereas the V and J calls and clone size are those reported in that table. The sample table shows 240,000 or so clones, and 85% to 95% are seen once. Of the sample, around 0.5% is held by the ten largest clones.

The V and J ends are trimmed by 5 bases and 5 bases, leaving 21 bases between them. From its cysteine to its phenylalanine, the CDR3 spans 16 amino acids. Of all the DNA, just the CDR3 is kept, 48 bases in frame from base 1. The germline V gene specifies MDHEN as CDR1 and SYDVKM as CDR2. The source was peripheral blood, collected on day 0 of AZD1222 vaccination. This receptor was obtained from an adult in good health. This chain is built from TRBV28 and TRBJ2-5, and the D gene may be TRBD2, 6 bases matching. In nucleotides, the sequence is TGTGCCAGCAGTGCTTGGATGGGGTTGGCGGGGGAGACCCAGTACTTC. Its coded protein is CASSAWMGLAGETQYF.